The T cell receptor (beta chain) under discussion was sequenced for a study of blood T cell repertoires in COVID-19. The overall study: Sites in the United States, Italy and Spain provided acute and convalescent COVID-19 samples. PBMCs, B-cell-depleted T cells, or T cells provided the cDNA or gDNA that made up the material.

Relative to its sample, this clone is medium-sized. Authors' processing steps: Quantification of nucleated cells was approximated via reference gene primer amplification. This table comes from immunoSEQ multiplex PCR, and its TCRdb copy is limited to in-frame clones, with some not included. From that table come the V and J calls and clone size; the DNA was used to work out D and trimming. The table shows more than 85,000 clones, with 60% to 85% occurring only once. V gave up 1 base and J gave up 4 bases; unmatched junction bases: 1. Germline-derived CDR1 and CDR2 are SNHLY and FYNNEI. This CDR3 spans 15 amino acids.

The TCR originated in a human donor in a cohort sampled during active or convalescent COVID-19. The chain uses TRBV2 and TRBJ2-2, with TRBD1 matching 9 bases. The sequenced material came from peripheral blood. In nucleotides, the CDR3 is TGTGCCAGCAGTGAAGACAGGGGGCCCACCGGGGAGCTGTTTTTT. Residues: CASSEDRGPTGELFF.